This T cell receptor beta chain comes out of a study of T cells in Graves' hyperthyroidism and ophthalmopathy. Amplified TCR beta CDR3 regions came from RNA transcripts. Carried out on the TCR CDR3, a first-round RT-PCR used the HTBI primer set. TCRdb ran MiXCR on the multiplex PCR reads and lists one entry per CDR3 protein. In the table there are some 620,000 distinct CDR3 sequences, 15% to 20% of which are singletons. This clonotype was seen at least ten times. Its antigen remains unidentified. Germline lookup yields CDR1 SGHAT and CDR2 FQNNGV. This CDR3 spans 16 amino acids. V lost 2 bases to trimming and J lost 9 bases; unmatched junction nucleotides: 15. Investigators excluded patients with uncontrolled infection, other autoimmune disease, pregnancy or lactation. General study points: Onset of ophthalmopathy came a median approximately 6.8 months after the model predicted it.

This sequence joins TRBV11-2 and TRBJ1-2; 7 bases match TRBD1. Sequenced: blood. The TCR originated in a woman between 25 and 40 years old with Graves' hyperthyroidism. As DNA, the CDR3 is TGTGCCAGCAGCTTATTGGAGGGGGCGCGGACTATCAGCTACACCTTC. Translation gives CASSLLEGARTISYTF.